This TCR beta chain is from a study of cytomegalovirus exposure and HLA in healthy donors. Study-wide findings and caveats: Presence/absence analyses treated sequencing depth as roughly uniform across donors. Rare TCR sequences dominated, though some public TCRs recurred in many donors. From TCR beta sequences, most subjects' HLA-A and HLA-B alleles were reportedly predicted accurately.

Unrecorded immune exposure was likely among donors, who were nominally healthy when sampled. Primers: 60 Vbeta forward and 13 Jbeta reverse. This table comes from immunoSEQ multiplex PCR, and its TCRdb copy is limited to in-frame clones, with some not included. The sample holds about 120,000 clones; about 71% are singletons and the top ten take about 3.3%. On this clone: Its antigen is currently unknown.

Material for sequencing was PBMCs. This receptor was identified in a woman aged 50 to 65 in good health and CMV-seronegative.

In DNA, the CDR3 is TGTGCCTGGAGTGCTTTGGCGCGCGGTGAGCAGTTCTTC. Amino acid sequence: CAWSALARGEQFF. The chain uses TRBV30 and TRBJ2-1, with D hard to call. The V and J ends lost 1 base and 9 bases respectively, with 13 bases between them. Germline V CDR1 and CDR2: GTSNPN, SVGIG (reference sequence). The CDR3 totals 13 residues.